These 28 T cell receptor beta chains share one sample of origin, sequenced in a study of blood T cell repertoires in COVID-19. Profiling relied on immunoSEQ multiplex PCR, and the TCRdb table lists in-frame clones only, not all of them. The data show roughly 66,000 clones, 82% seen once. Sequencing was carried out using peripheral blood. All receptors derive from a man aged 60 to 75 with acute or convalescent COVID-19.

Written as DNA, the CDR3 is TGTGCCAGCAGCCAGGGACAGGGCCCCAACTATGGCTACACCTTC. Translating gives CASSQGQGPNYGYTF. This sequence joins TRBV14 and TRBJ1-2; 9 bases are a match to TRBD1. CDR1 SGHDN and CDR2 FVKESK come from the germline V gene. This CDR3 region has 15 residues. Losses at the gene ends were 3 bases for V and 2 bases for J; bases not matched to a gene: 4.

This chain's CDR3 is CASSSGFEQFF. DNA of the CDR3: TGTGCCAGCAGCTCAGGGTTTGAGCAGTTCTTC. This chain connects TRBV7-8 to TRBJ2-1, with D possibly TRBD1 on 5 matching bases. The CDR3 runs 11 residues. Germline assignment: CDR1 SGHVS and CDR2 FQNEAQ. V shed 4 bases and J shed 9 bases, with 7 bases lying between them.

The chain uses TRBV19 and TRBJ2-1, with TRBD1 matching 8 bases. This CDR3 is 16 amino acids long. J lost 5 bases, V lost 4 bases, and 10 bases had no gene match. Germline CDR1 LNHDA, CDR2 SQIVND (reference sequence). The CDR3 reads CASSSPDRVPHNEQFF. In DNA, the CDR3 is TGTGCCAGTAGTAGCCCGGACAGGGTTCCCCACAATGAGCAGTTCTTC.

This rearrangement joins TRBV6-6 to TRBJ1-4, with TRBD1 identical over 9 bases. The CDR3 extends over 14 amino acids. After removal of 6 bases from V and 5 bases from J, the junction contained 4 bases not matched to a gene. Per germline, CDR1 MNHNY and CDR2 SVGAGI (reference sequence). CDR3 amino acids: CASSDRGGNEKLFF. DNA for the CDR3: TGTGCCAGCAGCGACAGGGGGGGGAATGAAAAACTGTTTTTT.

V gene TRBV19 combines with J gene TRBJ2-5; 9 bases agree with TRBD1. CDR1 and CDR2 from the germline V gene are LNHDA and SQIVND (reference sequence). V lost 7 bases to trimming and J lost 6 bases; unmatched junction nucleotides: 12. CDR3 size: 15 residues. The CDR3 spells CASTDRDRESQTQYF. CDR3 sequence (DNA): TGTGCCAGTACCGACCGGGACAGGGAATCGCAGACCCAGTACTTC.

The V gene is TRBV14, the J gene TRBJ2-2; no clear D gene. V gave up 2 bases and J gave up 4 bases, with 11 bases separating them. Germline CDR1 is SGHDN and CDR2 is FVKESK. The CDR3 runs to 15 residues. The chain's CDR3 is CASSQLGAATGELFF. The CDR3 bases are TGTGCCAGCAGCCAACTAGGTGCAGCCACCGGGGAGCTGTTTTTT. Full variable domain (rest looked up from reference TRBV14 and TRBJ2-2): EAGVTQFPSHSVIEKGQTVTLRCDPISGHDNLYWYRRVMGKEIKFLLHFVKESKQDESGMPNNRFLAERTGGTYSTLKVQPAELEDSGVYFCASSQLGAATGELFFGEGSRLTVL.

The rearrangement links TRBV3-1 (or the pseudogene TRBV3-2) to TRBJ1-6; TRBD1 matches at 7 bases. The CDR3 is made up of 14 amino acids. Germline V gene data show CDR1 as LGHDT and CDR2 as YNNKEL (reference sequence). V shed 6 bases and J 7 bases; nucleotides not matched to a gene: 6. The CDR3 is CASRDSGGNSPLHF. CDR3 DNA: TGTGCCAGCAGGGATTCAGGGGGAAATTCACCCCTCCACTTT.

The chain carries TRBV4-2 and TRBJ1-2, with 7 nucleotides matching TRBD1. CDR1 LGHNA and CDR2 YNFKEQ come from the germline V gene. The V gene end was trimmed by 6 bases and the J gene end by 5 bases; junction bases not matched to a gene: 6. This CDR3 is 13 amino acids long. CDR3 nucleotide sequence: TGTGCCAGCAGACCCGGGACAGATTATGGCTACACCTTC. Its translation: CASRPGTDYGYTF.

This chain connects TRBV19 to TRBJ2-5; TRBD1 might be the D (6 bases). The length of the CDR3 is 16 residues. V lost 5 bases and J lost 4, with 20 bases in between. Germline loops: CDR1 LNHDA, CDR2 SQIVND (reference sequence). The CDR3 DNA is TGTGCCAGTAGTCCTGGTCGACAGGCGGTCGGAGAGACCCAGTACTTC. It yields the protein CASSPGRQAVGETQYF.

The chain joins TRBV4-3 to TRBJ2-2; TRBD1 might be the D (6 bases). The CDR3 consists of 15 residues. The germline V gene has CDR1 LGHNA and CDR2 YSLEER. The V and J ends lost 0 bases and 5 bases respectively, with 10 bases between them. Written as DNA, the CDR3 is TGCGCCAGCAGCCAAGATGGGACACGGACCGGGGAGCTGTTTTTT. This sequence encodes CASSQDGTRTGELFF.

The chain recombines TRBV6-6 with TRBJ1-3; possible D gene TRBD1, 5 bases. Germline V gene sequence: CDR1 MNHNY, CDR2 SVGAGI (reference sequence). V shed 2 bases and J shed 5 bases, with 13 bases lying between them. The CDR3 consists of 15 residues. The CDR3 DNA sequence: TGTGCCAGCAGTTACCTGAGTCAGGGAAGAAACACCATATATTTT. Translated, it gives CASSYLSQGRNTIYF.

The chain combines TRBV6-6 with TRBJ1-5; D uncertain. V lost 5 bases and J lost 0, with 17 bases in between. The germline V gene encodes CDR1 MNHNY and CDR2 SVGAGI (reference sequence). CDR3 size: 17 residues. CDR3 sequence (DNA): TGTGCCAGCAGTCCACTCCCGCGGACTTATAGCAATCAGCCCCAGCATTTT. Protein: CASSPLPRTYSNQPQHF.

The chain links TRBV10-3 to TRBJ1-4, with a weak D call TRBD1 (5 bases). The CDR3 is 13 residues long. From germline, CDR1 is ENHRY and CDR2 SYGVKD. V lost 2 bases, J lost 8 bases, and 9 bases lay in between. CDR3 protein: CAISEGPGEKLFF. The DNA for the CDR3 is TGTGCCATCAGTGAGGGCCCAGGGGAAAAACTGTTTTTT.

The genes are TRBV11-3 and TRBJ1-4; 9 bases map to TRBD1. This CDR3 has 14 residues. The germline V gene has CDR1 SGHNT and CDR2 YENEEA. After removal of 5 bases from V and 7 bases from J, the junction contained 5 bases not matched to a gene. CDR3 protein: CASSKGQGSEKLFF. The CDR3 bases are TGTGCCAGCAGCAAAGGACAGGGGTCTGAAAAACTGTTTTTT.

The chain employs TRBV4-2 and TRBJ2-2; 10 positions agree with TRBD2. Trimming removed 4 bases from V and 1 base from J; junction bases left unmatched: 3. This CDR3 is 16 amino acids long. Per the germline V gene, CDR1 is LGHNA and CDR2 is YNFKEQ. Written as DNA, the CDR3 is TGTGCCAGCAGCCCCGCTAGCGGGGGGAACACCGGGGAGCTGTTTTTT. It yields the protein CASSPASGGNTGELFF.

The rearrangement links TRBV19 to TRBJ2-1; 10 positions agree with TRBD2. This CDR3 is built from 15 residues. J was trimmed by 10 bases and V by 4 bases; bases with no gene match: 10. Germline CDR1 LNHDA, CDR2 SQIVND (reference sequence). DNA for the CDR3: TGTGCCAGTAGTACCGGGACTAGCGTCCACAGGGAGCAGTTCTTC. Amino acid sequence: CASSTGTSVHREQFF. The full variable domain, with the rest looked up from reference TRBV19 and TRBJ2-1, is DGGITQSPKYLFRKEGQNVTLSCEQNLNHDAMYWYRQDPGQGLRLIYYSQIVNDFQKGDIAEGYSVSREKKESFPLTVTSAQKNPTAFYLCASSTGTSVHREQFFGPGTRLTVL.

V usage is TRBV30 and J usage is TRBJ1-2; possibly TRBD1 for D (6 bases). This CDR3 has 13 residues. The V and J ends lost 2 bases and 7 bases respectively, with 14 bases between them. The V gene's germline CDR1 is GTSNPN and CDR2 SVGIG (reference sequence). The CDR3 loop is CAWSRYRESGYTF. The CDR3 coding sequence is TGTGCCTGGAGTCGCTACAGGGAATCTGGCTACACCTTC. The full variable domain, completed using reference TRBV30 and TRBJ1-2, is SQTIHQWPATLVQPVGSPLSLECTVEGTSNPNLYWYRQAAGRGLQLLFYSVGIGQISSEVPQNLSASRPQDRQFILSSKKLLLSDSGFYLCAWSRYRESGYTFGSGTRLTVV.

The CDR3 spells CASSLAVGAVEAFF. CDR3 DNA sequence: TGTGCCAGCAGCTTAGCAGTGGGGGCGGTGGAAGCTTTCTTT. The chain couples TRBV11-1 to TRBJ1-1; D perhaps matches TRBD1 (6 bases). Trimming took 0 bases from V and 8 from J, leaving 13 bases between them. Germline-derived CDR1 and CDR2 are SGHAT and FQDESV (reference sequence). The CDR3 loop spans 14 amino acids.

This clone was seen a few times. The J gene is TRBJ1-3, the V gene TRBV3-1 (or the pseudogene TRBV3-2); no reliable D call. There are 16 residues in the CDR3. CDR1 is LGHDT and CDR2 is YNNKEL in the germline V gene (reference sequence). Trimming left V 1 base short and J 0 bases short, with 10 bases between. CDR3 nucleotides: TGTGCCAGCAGCCAAGGGTCAGACACCTCTGGAAACACCATATATTTT. Residues: CASSQGSDTSGNTIYF.

This chain uses TRBV15 with TRBJ2-5, with D perhaps TRBD1 (5 bases). The germline V gene encodes CDR1 LNHNV and CDR2 YYDKDF (reference sequence). The CDR3 contains 16 residues. Trimming cost V 2 bases and J 2 bases, with 15 bases left between them. The DNA of the CDR3 is TGTGCCACCAGCAGATTCAGGGTGGTAGGGCAAGAGACCCAGTACTTC. Translated, it gives CATSRFRVVGQETQYF.

The gene calls are TRBV5-5 and TRBJ1-6; 7 bases fit TRBD1. V trimming: 2 bases; J trimming: 7 bases; junction bases outside the gene matches: 3. The CDR3 runs to 14 residues. CDR1 is SGHKS and CDR2 is YYEKEE in the germline V gene (reference sequence). This CDR3 reads CASSFGTANSPLHF. The CDR3 DNA reads TGTGCCAGCAGCTTCGGGACAGCAAATTCACCCCTCCACTTT. Full variable domain (outside the CDR3, taken from reference TRBV5-5 and TRBJ1-6): DAGVTQSPTHLIKTRGQQVTLRCSPISGHKSVSWYQQVLGQGPQFIFQYYEKEERGRGNFPDRFSARQFPNYSSELNVNALLLGDSALYLCASSFGTANSPLHFGNGTRLTVT.

Concerning this clone itself: Other nucleotide sequences in the sample specify the same CDR3. The chain carries TRBV18 and TRBJ2-3, with no clear D. The CDR3 length is 13 residues. Trimming took off 3 bases at V and 0 bases at J, with 4 bases between the two ends. Germline loops: CDR1 KGHSH, CDR2 LQKENI. This CDR3 reads CASSPASTDTQYF. In DNA form, the CDR3 reads TGTGCCAGCTCACCGGCCAGCACAGATACGCAGTATTTT.

The rearrangement links TRBV23-1 to TRBJ2-7; 10 nucleotides match TRBD1. TRBV23-1 is known as an ORF, though its function is uncertain. J was trimmed by 2 bases and V by 4 bases; bases with no gene match: 8. The CDR3 has 16 residues. The CDR3 sequence is CASSLRDRGTTYEQYV. Here the CDR3 DNA reads TGCGCCAGCAGTCTACGGGACAGGGGAACCACCTACGAGCAGTACGTC.

The genes are TRBV7-8 and TRBJ2-7; 8 nucleotides match TRBD1. Germline CDR1 reads SGHVS; CDR2 reads FQNEAQ. Unmatched junction bases numbered 4, after V lost 4 bases and J lost 2 bases. This CDR3 is built from 14 residues. The CDR3 nucleotides read TGTGCCAGCAGCTCGCGGGACAGGACCTACGAGCAGTACTTC. Translating gives CASSSRDRTYEQYF.

J is TRBJ2-3 and V is TRBV9, with D unclear. Between the trimmed V and J ends, which lost 0 bases and 3 bases, there was a span of 5 bases. The CDR3 runs 13 residues. Germline V gene lookup returns CDR1 SGDLS and CDR2 YYNGEE. DNA of the CDR3: TGTGCCAGCAGCGTAGCTACGACAGATACGCAGTATTTT. This codes for CASSVATTDTQYF.

This clone is labeled medium-sized (0.01 to 0.1%). One end of the junction varies from germline; a read error may be responsible. This chain joins TRBV29-1 and TRBJ1-1; no definite D call. This CDR3 contains 12 residues. CDR1 is SQVTM and CDR2 is ANQGSEA in the germline V gene. CDR3 amino acids: CSVDPGNAEAFF. Here the CDR3 DNA reads TGCAGCGTTGATCCCGGGAACGCTGAAGCTTTCTTT.

The chain links TRBV7-6 to TRBJ1-1, with TRBD1 matching over 10 bases. This CDR3 is built from 15 residues. Trimming cost V 5 bases and J 8 bases; bases outside gene matches: 11. Germline V CDR1 and CDR2: SGHVS, FNYEAQ. CDR3 in DNA: TGTGCCAGCAGCCTGAGACAGGGGGCCAATATAGAAGCTTTCTTT. Protein sequence: CASSLRQGANIEAFF.

This chain links TRBV2 with TRBJ1-4; 7 bases align to TRBD1. Germline V lookup: CDR1 SNHLY, CDR2 FYNNEI. V trimming: 10 bases; J trimming: 8 bases; junction bases outside the gene matches: 10. This CDR3 has 13 residues. As DNA, the CDR3 is TGTGCCATTCGGGGTCAGGGGGTAGAAAAACTGTTTTTT. Its translation: CAIRGQGVEKLFF.